This T cell receptor beta chain was obtained from a study of blood T cell repertoires in COVID-19. Study background: Spain, Italy and the United States supplied samples that represented acute and convalescent COVID-19. T cells, B-cell-depleted T cells, or PBMCs supplied cDNA or gDNA.

Original analysis: The authors estimated nucleated cell counts from reference gene primer amplification. Sequenced by immunoSEQ multiplex PCR; TCRdb stores in-frame clones only, minus some. D and trimming were read from the DNA, whereas the V and J calls and clone size are those reported in that table. The sample consists of around 260,000 clones, 85% to 90% of them appearing once. CDR1 and CDR2 from the germline V gene are KGHSH and LQKENI. The V gene lost 4 bases and the J gene lost 7 bases, with 23 bases spanning the gap. This CDR3 contains 17 residues. Specimen: peripheral blood. The rearrangement uses TRBV18 and TRBJ2-1; D perhaps matches TRBD1 (6 bases). The source of this sequence is a man younger than 45 with acute or convalescent COVID-19. CDR3 DNA sequence: TGTGCCAGCTCACAATCCATACAGGGCGGTAAGGTGAATGAGCAGTTCTTC. As protein: CASSQSIQGGKVNEQFF.